The source of this T cell receptor beta chain is a study of human T cells and chemical hapten exposure. Study-wide findings and caveats: Relative to controls, expanded TCRs formed significantly more large CDR3 similarity clusters. Having alopecia, the donors may differ immunologically from healthy people.

Using its own MiXCR run on the RACE reads, TCRdb lists one record per CDR3 protein. The sample holds around 100,000 distinct CDR3 sequences, approximately 10% seen once. V lost 6 bases, J lost 5 bases, and 25 bases lay in between. The CDR3 spans 17 residues. This clonotype was detected ten times or more. Its specificity is not known. Indicated time point: patch test 1, 2 weeks after DPC sensitization. Treatment in this sample: therapeutic diphenylcyclopropenone sensitization with weekly scalp DPC. Phlebotomy was performed prior to application of every patch test. The clonotype was recovered from a middle-aged woman with alopecia areata. Some clones in this sample may be carry-over from other donors' samples. The input for sequencing was whole blood, taken in connection with sensitization to the hapten diphenylcyclopropenone (DPC). The chain has TRBV12-3 or TRBV12-4 and TRBJ1-2; D is perhaps TRBD1 (5 bases). This CDR3 reads CASSGTLGAGNLYGYTF. Written as DNA, the CDR3 is TGTGCCAGCAGCGGGACTCTTGGGGCAGGGAATTTATATGGCTACACCTTC.